This TCR beta chain is drawn from a study of CD8 T cells in ankylosing spondylitis. In the case of this clonotype: Antigen: not known.

Points from the study as a whole: In ankylosing spondylitis blood, a motif of seven to nine highly homologous TCR beta variants appeared characteristic. In ankylosing spondylitis patients, matched synovial fluid reportedly showed significant enrichment of disease-linked clones. CD8+ cells made up the disease-linked clones, which were relatively rare in peripheral blood.

Looked up from germline, CDR1 is SGDLS and CDR2 is YYNGEE. The CDR3 is 13 amino acids. V was shortened by 3 bases and J by 10 bases, with 15 bases between the two germline ends. Quantitative molecular-barcoded 5'-RACE generated the TCR beta libraries. TCRdb re-derived calls from the 5' RACE reads in MiXCR, one entry per CDR3 protein. The profile shows some 9,400 distinct CDR3 sequences, around 6% of them singletons. This TCR came from a female donor with ankylosing spondylitis or in good health (not recorded which). The sequenced material came from blood, either unsorted or a sorted T cell fraction (not recorded which). V and J are TRBV9 and TRBJ2-3; D may be TRBD2 (5 bases). As DNA, the CDR3 is TGTGCCAGCAGCGGAGGGAACATTAGGGCGCAGTATTTT. Its translation is CASSGGNIRAQYF.